The present entry profiles one TCR beta chain with its context. The antigen is unknown. This record belongs to a study of T cell responses to AZD1222 COVID-19 vaccine. Only in-frame clones appear in the TCRdb table, and some are missing; sequencing was by immunoSEQ multiplex PCR. Here the sample spans roughly 200,000 clones, roughly nine tenths being singletons. Pooling covered second doses at about 4 or about 12 weeks. Study outcomes and limitations: At 160-218 and 743-854, vaccine-associated CD4 TCRs were dominant, and they spanned spike. Clonal diversity was possibly underestimated; the donors were predominantly white British and more often female. Nearly half of spike-specific TCRs reportedly target unmutated variant regions.

This receptor was taken from an adult who received the AZD1222 COVID-19 vaccine. The source material was peripheral blood, sampled 28 days after the second AZD1222 dose.

CDR3 loop: CASSSRTGIYSNQPQHF. The CDR3 region has the DNA TGTGCCAGCAGCTCGAGGACAGGGATATATAGCAATCAGCCCCAGCATTTT. The rearrangement joins TRBV7-2 to TRBJ1-5; TRBD1 agrees at 8 bases. The CDR3 covers 17 residues. J gave up 0 bases and V 4 bases, and 8 bases lay outside the gene matches. Germline CDR1 reads SGHTA; CDR2 reads FQGNSA.